These 8 T cell receptor beta chains originate from one sample sequenced in a study of radiation and T cells in renal cell carcinoma. Documented time point: baseline pretreatment blood. Treatment of the sample: 15 Gy SBRT to primary tumor, nephrectomy 4 weeks later. The table came from immunoSEQ multiplex PCR; TCRdb's copy has only in-frame clones and leaves some out. The repertoire consists of 150,000 or so clones, with roughly 84% occurring once and the leading ten covering about 11%. Specimen: blood, collected from a patient whose treatment included radiotherapy and nephrectomy. All receptors come from a woman between 50 and 59 years old with renal cell carcinoma.

The chain carries TRBV27 and TRBJ1-4, with D perhaps matching TRBD1 (6 bases). Germline V gene lookup returns CDR1 MNHEY and CDR2 SMNVEV (reference sequence). Deletions cut 6 bases from V and 3 bases from J, with 11 bases between. The CDR3 loop spans 14 amino acids. CDR3 coding DNA: TGTGCCAGCAGGAGGGGGTCGGCTAATGAAAAACTGTTTTTT. This gives the protein CASRRGSANEKLFF.

The rearrangement joins TRBV5-1 to TRBJ1-4, with 7 nucleotides matching TRBD1. The CDR3 totals 14 residues. Germline CDR1 reads SGHRS; CDR2 reads YFSETQ. With V trimmed by 4 bases and J by 3 bases, 3 bases remained unmatched. The CDR3 protein is CASSTGTANEKLFF. The CDR3, as DNA: TGCGCCAGCAGCACCGGGACAGCTAATGAAAAACTGTTTTTT.

This rearrangement joins TRBV25-1 to TRBJ2-7; TRBD2 matches 14 bases. The J segment lost 8 bases and the V segment lost 2 bases, leaving 5 bases of the junction unmatched. Germline assignment: CDR1 MGHDK and CDR2 SYGVNS. The CDR3 is 15 residues long. CDR3 DNA sequence: TGTGCCAGCAGTGAAGGACTAGCGGGGGGTATTAAGCAGTACTTC. Amino acid sequence: CASSEGLAGGIKQYF.

The chain has TRBV10-2 and TRBJ2-5; D uncertain. Trimming took 6 bases from V and 5 from J, leaving 16 bases between them. Germline CDR1 is WSHSY and CDR2 is SAAADI. CDR3 size: 14 residues. DNA for the CDR3: TGCGCCAGCAGATGGGGTGGAGTTGGGGAGACCCAGTACTTC. This codes for CASRWGGVGETQYF.

J is TRBJ1-3 and V is TRBV5-1, with D maybe TRBD1 (5 bases). With 0 bases removed from V and 2 bases from J, the gap between germline ends came to 6 bases. CDR3 length: 14 amino acids. CDR1 is SGHRS, CDR2 YFSETQ, per germline. CDR3 loop: CASSLAGAGNTIYF. DNA of the CDR3: TGCGCCAGCAGCTTGGCGGGGGCTGGAAACACCATATATTTT.

In its sample, this clone was seen many times. J is TRBJ2-1 and V is TRBV12-5, with 7 bases aligning to TRBD1. Germline CDR1 LGHNT, CDR2 FRNRAP. The V and J ends lost 3 bases and 3 bases, in that order; junction bases with no gene match: 2. The CDR3 loop spans 14 amino acids. The DNA of the CDR3 is TGTGCTAGTGGTTTTAGGGACAGCTACAATGAGCAGTTCTTC. This codes for CASGFRDSYNEQFF.

This chain links TRBV10-3 with TRBJ2-7, with 12 bases that match TRBD2. V shed 3 bases, J shed 0 bases, and the junction held 9 bases outside the gene matches. Germline V gene data show CDR1 as ENHRY and CDR2 as SYGVKD. This CDR3 has 18 amino acids. CDR3 coding DNA: TGTGCCATCAGTGACGGTCGGACTAGCGGGGTTAGCTCCTACGAGCAGTACTTC. This codes for CAISDGRTSGVSSYEQYF.

This chain links TRBV5-4 with TRBJ2-7; D gene uncertain. Germline V gene data show CDR1 as SGHNT and CDR2 as YYREEE (reference sequence). V was pared by 2 bases and J by 2 bases, with 8 bases between. CDR3 length equals 13 residues. For the CDR3, the DNA is TGTGCCAGCAGCTTAATAGGACCCTACGAGCAGTACTTC. Translating it yields CASSLIGPYEQYF.